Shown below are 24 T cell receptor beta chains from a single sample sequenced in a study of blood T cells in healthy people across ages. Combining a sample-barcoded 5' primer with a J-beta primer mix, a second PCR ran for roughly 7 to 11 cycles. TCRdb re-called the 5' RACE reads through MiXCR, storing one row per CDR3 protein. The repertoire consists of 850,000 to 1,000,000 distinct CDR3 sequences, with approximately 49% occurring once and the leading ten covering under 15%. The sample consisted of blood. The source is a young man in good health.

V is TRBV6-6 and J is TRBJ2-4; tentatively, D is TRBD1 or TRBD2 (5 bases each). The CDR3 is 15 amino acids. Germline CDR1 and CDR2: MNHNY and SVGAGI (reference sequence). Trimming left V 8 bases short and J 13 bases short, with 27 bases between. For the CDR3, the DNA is TGTGCCAGCGATATACAGAAAGGCGAGGGGTGCGGGCAGTACTTC. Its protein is CASDIQKGEGCGQYF.

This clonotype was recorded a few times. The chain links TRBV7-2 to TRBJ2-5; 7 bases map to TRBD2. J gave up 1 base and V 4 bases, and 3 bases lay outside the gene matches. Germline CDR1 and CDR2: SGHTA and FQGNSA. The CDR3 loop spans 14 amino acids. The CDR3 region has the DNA TGTGCCAGCAGCTACCGACTAGCCCAAGAGACCCAGTACTTC. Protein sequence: CASSYRLAQETQYF.

The CDR3 is CSARERGGSSYEQYF. CDR3 DNA: TGCAGTGCTAGGGAAAGAGGAGGGAGCTCCTACGAGCAGTACTTC. The chain links TRBV20-1 to TRBJ2-7, with D tentatively TRBD2 (6 bases). CDR1 is DFQATT and CDR2 is SNEGSKA in the germline V gene (reference sequence). The CDR3 totals 15 residues. V gave up 3 bases and J gave up 0 bases, with 15 bases separating them.

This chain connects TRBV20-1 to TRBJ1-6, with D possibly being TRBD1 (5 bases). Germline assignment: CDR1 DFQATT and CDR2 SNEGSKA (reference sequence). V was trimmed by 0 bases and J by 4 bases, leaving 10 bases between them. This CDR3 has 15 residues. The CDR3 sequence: CSARDQGAYNSPLHF. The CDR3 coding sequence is TGCAGTGCTAGAGATCAAGGGGCTTATAATTCACCCCTCCACTTT.

CDR3 in amino acids: CAISVAGVGVHNEQYF. CDR3 in DNA: TGTGCCATCAGTGTCGCCGGGGTCGGGGTCCACAATGAGCAGTACTTC. The V and J genes are TRBV10-3 and TRBJ2-1, with D perhaps matching TRBD2 (5 bases). TRBJ2-7 explains the end of the DNA better; the J call may be wrong. The V gene's germline CDR1 is ENHRY and CDR2 SYGVKD. The CDR3 runs 16 residues.

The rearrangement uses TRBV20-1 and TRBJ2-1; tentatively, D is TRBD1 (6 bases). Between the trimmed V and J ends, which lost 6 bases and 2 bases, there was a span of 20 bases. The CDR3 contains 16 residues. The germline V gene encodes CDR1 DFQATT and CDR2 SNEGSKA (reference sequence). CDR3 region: CSAPILLGGAYNEQFF. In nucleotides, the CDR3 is TGCAGTGCCCCCATATTATTAGGGGGTGCCTACAATGAGCAGTTCTTC.

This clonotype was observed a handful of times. CDR3 protein: CASSLDLTGGQFF. Written as DNA, the CDR3 is TGTGCCAGCAGCTTAGATCTAACAGGGGGGCAGTTCTTC. The chain employs TRBV11-2 and TRBJ2-1; 8 bases are a match to TRBD1. Germline V gives CDR1 SGHAT, CDR2 FQNNGV. The CDR3 consists of 13 residues. V lost 0 bases to trimming and J lost 12 bases; unmatched junction nucleotides: 4. The full variable domain, rest sourced from reference TRBV11-2 and TRBJ2-1, is EAGVAQSPRYKIIEKRQSVAFWCNPISGHATLYWYQQILGQGPKLLIQFQNNGVVDDSQLPKDRFSAERLKGVDSTLKIQPAKLEDSAVYLCASSLDLTGGQFFGPGTRLTVL.

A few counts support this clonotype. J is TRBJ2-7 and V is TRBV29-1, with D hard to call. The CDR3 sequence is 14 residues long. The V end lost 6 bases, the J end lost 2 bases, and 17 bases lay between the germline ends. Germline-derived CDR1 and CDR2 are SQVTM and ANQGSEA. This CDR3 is CSVLRLGHPYEQYF. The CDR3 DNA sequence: TGCAGCGTCCTGAGACTCGGCCATCCCTACGAGCAGTACTTC.

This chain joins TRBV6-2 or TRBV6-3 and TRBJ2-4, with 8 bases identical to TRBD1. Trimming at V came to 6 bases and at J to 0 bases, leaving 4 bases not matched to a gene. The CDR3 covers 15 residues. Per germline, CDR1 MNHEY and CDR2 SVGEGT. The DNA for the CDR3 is TGTGCCAGCAGCGAACAGGGGGTAGCCAAAAACATTCAGTACTTC. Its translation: CASSEQGVAKNIQYF.

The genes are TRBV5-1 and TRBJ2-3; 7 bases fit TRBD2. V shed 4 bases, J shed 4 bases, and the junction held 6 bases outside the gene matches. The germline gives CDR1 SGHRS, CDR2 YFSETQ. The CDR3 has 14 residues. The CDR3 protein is CASSIGLGSDTQYF. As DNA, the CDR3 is TGCGCCAGCAGCATAGGACTAGGTTCAGATACGCAGTATTTT.

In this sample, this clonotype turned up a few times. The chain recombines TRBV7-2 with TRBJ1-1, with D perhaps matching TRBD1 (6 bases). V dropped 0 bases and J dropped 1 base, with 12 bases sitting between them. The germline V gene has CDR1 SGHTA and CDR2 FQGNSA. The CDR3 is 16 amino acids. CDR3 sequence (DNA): TGTGCCAGCAGCTTAGCCCCGGCAGGGGCGAACACTGAAGCTTTCTTT. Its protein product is CASSLAPAGANTEAFF.

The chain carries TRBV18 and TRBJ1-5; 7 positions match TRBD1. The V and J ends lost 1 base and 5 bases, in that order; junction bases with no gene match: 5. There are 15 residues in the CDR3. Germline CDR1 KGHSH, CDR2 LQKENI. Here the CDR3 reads CASSPRDREDQPQHF. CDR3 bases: TGTGCCAGCTCACCACGAGACAGGGAGGATCAGCCCCAGCATTTT.

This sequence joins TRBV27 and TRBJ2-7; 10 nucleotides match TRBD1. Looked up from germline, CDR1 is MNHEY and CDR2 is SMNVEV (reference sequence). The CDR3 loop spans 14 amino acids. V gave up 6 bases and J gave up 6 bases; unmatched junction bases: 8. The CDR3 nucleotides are TGTGCCAGCAGGGTGACAGGGGGCGTCACCGAGCAGTACTTC. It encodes CASRVTGGVTEQYF.

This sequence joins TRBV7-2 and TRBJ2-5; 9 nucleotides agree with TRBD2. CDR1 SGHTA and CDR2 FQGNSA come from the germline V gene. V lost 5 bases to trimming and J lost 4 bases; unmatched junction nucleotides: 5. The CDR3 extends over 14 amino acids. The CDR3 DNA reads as TGTGCCAGCAGCCGCGGGGGGGGTCGAGAGACCCAGTACTTC. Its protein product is CASSRGGGRETQYF.

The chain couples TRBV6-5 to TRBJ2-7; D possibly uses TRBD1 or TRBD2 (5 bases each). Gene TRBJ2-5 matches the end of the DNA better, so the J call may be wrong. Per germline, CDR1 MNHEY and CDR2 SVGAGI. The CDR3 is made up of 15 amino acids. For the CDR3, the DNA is TGTGCCAGCAGTGAATCCGGGACGCCTCGGAAGACCCAGTACTTC. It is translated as CASSESGTPRKTQYF.

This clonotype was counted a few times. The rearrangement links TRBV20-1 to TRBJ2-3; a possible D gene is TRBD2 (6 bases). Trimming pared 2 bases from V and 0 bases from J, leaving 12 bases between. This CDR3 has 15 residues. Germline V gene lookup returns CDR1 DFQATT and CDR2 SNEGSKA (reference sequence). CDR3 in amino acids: CSARPNSGSTDTQYF. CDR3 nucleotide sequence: TGCAGTGCTAGACCGAATAGCGGAAGCACAGATACGCAGTATTTT.

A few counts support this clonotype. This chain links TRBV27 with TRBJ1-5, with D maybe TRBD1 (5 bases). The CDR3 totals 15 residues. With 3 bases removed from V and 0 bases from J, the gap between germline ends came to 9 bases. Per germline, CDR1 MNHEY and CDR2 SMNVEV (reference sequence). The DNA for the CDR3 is TGTGCCAGCAGTTTCGAGGGGATTAGCAATCAGCCCCAGCATTTT. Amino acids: CASSFEGISNQPQHF.

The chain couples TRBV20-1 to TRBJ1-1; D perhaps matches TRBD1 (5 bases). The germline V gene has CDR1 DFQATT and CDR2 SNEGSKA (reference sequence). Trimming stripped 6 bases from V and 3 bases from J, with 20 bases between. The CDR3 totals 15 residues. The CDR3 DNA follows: TGCAGTGCCGGCCCCTGGGGCGGTAAGGACACTGAAGCTTTCTTT. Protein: CSAGPWGGKDTEAFF.

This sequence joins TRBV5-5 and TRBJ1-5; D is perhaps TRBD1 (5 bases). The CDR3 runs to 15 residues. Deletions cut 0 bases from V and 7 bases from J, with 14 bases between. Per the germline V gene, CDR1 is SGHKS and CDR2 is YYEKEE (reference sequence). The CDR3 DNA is TGTGCCAGCAGCTTGGGGGGGAGTAATAACCAGCCCCAGCATTTT. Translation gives CASSLGGSNNQPQHF.

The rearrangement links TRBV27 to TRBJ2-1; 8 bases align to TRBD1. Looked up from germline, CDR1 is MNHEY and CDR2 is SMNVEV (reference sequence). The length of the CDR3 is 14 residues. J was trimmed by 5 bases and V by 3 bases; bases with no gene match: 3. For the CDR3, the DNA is TGTGCCAGCAGTTTGACAGGGGAGGACAATGAGCAGTTCTTC. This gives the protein CASSLTGEDNEQFF.

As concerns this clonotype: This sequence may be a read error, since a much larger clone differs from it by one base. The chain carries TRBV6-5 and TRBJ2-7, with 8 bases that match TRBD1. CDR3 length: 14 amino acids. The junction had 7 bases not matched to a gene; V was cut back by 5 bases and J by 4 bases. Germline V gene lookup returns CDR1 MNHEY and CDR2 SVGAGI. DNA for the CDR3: TGTGCCAGCAGTACCCGCGGACAGGGTTACGAGCAGTACTTC. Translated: CASSTRGQGYEQYF.

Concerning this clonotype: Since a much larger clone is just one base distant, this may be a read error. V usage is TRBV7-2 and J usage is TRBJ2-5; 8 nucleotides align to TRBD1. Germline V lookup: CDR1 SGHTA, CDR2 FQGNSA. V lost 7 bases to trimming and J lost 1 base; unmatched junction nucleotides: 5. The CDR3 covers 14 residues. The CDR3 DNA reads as TGTGCCAGCAACCCAGGGGGCCCCCAAGAGACCCAGTACTTC. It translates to CASNPGGPQETQYF.

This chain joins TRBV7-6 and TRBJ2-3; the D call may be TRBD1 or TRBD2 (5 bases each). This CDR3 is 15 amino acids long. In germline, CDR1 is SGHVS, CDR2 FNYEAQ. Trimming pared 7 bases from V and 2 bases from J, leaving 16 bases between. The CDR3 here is CASNPSGHVTDTQYF. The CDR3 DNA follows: TGTGCCAGCAACCCCAGCGGACATGTCACAGATACGCAGTATTTT.

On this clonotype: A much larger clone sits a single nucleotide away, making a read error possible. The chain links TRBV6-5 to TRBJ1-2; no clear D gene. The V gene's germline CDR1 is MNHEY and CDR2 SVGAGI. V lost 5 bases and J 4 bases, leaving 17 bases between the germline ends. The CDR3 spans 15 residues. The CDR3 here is CASSRLGRVAYGYTF. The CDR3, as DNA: TGTGCCAGCAGTCGCCTAGGACGGGTAGCCTATGGCTACACCTTC.